This T cell receptor (beta chain) was retrieved from a study of control samples from healthy donors and cancer patients. The length of the CDR3 is 15 residues. V gave up 4 bases and J gave up 0 bases; unmatched junction bases: 5. Germline V gives CDR1 MGHRA, CDR2 YSYEKL. Clones were sequenced by immunoSEQ multiplex PCR, and TCRdb holds only the in-frame ones, with some missing. The repertoire has some 130,000 clones, about 95% of them found once; the top ten carry 3.6%. This clonotype was obtained from a man aged 25 to 40 in good health. V gene TRBV4-1 combines with J gene TRBJ2-7; 8 bases are shared with TRBD2. The sample consisted of blood. DNA of the CDR3: TGCGCCAGCAGCCGGCCCGGGACTAGCTCCTACGAGCAGTACTTC. Its protein product is CASSRPGTSSYEQYF.